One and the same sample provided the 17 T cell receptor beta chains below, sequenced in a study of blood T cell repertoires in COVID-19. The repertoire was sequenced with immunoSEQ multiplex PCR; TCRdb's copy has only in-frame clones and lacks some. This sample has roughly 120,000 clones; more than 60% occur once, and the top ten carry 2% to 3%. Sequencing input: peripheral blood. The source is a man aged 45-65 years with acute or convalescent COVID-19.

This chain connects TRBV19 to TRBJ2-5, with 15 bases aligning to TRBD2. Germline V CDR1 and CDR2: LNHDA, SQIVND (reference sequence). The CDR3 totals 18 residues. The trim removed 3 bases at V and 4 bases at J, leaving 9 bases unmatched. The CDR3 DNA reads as TGTGCCAGTAGTATCCTCGGGACTAGCGGGGGGCCCTCAGAGACCCAGTACTTC. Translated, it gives CASSILGTSGGPSETQYF.

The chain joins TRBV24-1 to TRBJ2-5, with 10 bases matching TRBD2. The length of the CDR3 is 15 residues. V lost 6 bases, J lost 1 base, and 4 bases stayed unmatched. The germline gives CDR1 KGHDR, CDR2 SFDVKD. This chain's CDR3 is CATSPASGSQETQYF. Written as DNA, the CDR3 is TGTGCCACCAGTCCGGCTAGCGGGAGCCAAGAGACCCAGTACTTC.

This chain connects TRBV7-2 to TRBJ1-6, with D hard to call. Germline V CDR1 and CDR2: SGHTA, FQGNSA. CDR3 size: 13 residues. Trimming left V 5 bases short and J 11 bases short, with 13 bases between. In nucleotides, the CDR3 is TGTGCCAGCAGCCCCGGCGGGTTGACACCCCTCCACTTT. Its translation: CASSPGGLTPLHF.

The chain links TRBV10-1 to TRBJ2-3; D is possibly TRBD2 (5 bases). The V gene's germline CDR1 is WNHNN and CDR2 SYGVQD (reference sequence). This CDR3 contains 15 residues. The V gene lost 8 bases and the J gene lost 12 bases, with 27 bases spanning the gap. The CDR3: CASSPQKGVRGSQYF. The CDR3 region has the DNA TGCGCCAGCTCCCCCCAAAAGGGAGTGCGAGGGTCCCAGTATTTT.

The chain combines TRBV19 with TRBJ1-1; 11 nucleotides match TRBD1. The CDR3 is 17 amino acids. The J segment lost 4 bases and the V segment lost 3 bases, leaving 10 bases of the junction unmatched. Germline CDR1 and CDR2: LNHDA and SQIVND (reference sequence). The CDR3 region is CASSIWGQGDRGTEAFF. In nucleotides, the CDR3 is TGTGCCAGTAGTATCTGGGGACAGGGGGATAGAGGCACTGAAGCTTTCTTT.

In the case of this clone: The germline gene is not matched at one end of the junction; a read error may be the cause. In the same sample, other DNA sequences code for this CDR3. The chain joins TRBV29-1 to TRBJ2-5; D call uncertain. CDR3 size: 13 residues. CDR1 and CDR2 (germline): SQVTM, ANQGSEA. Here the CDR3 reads CSVDWSQQETQYF. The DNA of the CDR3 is TGCAGTGTTGATTGGTCACAGCAAGAGACCCAGTACTTC.

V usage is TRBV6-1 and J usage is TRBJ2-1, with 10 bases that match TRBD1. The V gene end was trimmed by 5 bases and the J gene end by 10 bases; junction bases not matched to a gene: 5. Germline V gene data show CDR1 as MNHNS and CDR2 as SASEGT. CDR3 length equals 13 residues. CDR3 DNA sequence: TGTGCCAGCAGTCCGGGACAGGGGAGGGAGCAGTTCTTC. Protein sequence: CASSPGQGREQFF.

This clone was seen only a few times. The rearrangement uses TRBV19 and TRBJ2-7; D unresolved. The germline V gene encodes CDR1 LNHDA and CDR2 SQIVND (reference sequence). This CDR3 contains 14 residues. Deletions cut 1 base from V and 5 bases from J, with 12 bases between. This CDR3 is CASSIGAGGDEQYF. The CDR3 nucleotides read TGTGCCAGTAGTATAGGTGCAGGTGGCGACGAGCAGTACTTC.

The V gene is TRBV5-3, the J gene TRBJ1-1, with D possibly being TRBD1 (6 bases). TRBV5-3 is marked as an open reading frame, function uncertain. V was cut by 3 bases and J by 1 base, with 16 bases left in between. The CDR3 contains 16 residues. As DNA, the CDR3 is TGTGCCAGAAGCTCACCCACAAGGGGGAAGAACACTGAAGCTTTCTTT. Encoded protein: CARSSPTRGKNTEAFF.

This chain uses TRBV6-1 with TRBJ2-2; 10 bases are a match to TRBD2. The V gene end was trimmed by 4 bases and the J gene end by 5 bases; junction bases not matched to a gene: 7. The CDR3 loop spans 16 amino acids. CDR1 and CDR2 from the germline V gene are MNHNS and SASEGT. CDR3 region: CASSALSGGLTGELFF. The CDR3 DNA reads TGTGCCAGCAGTGCCCTTAGCGGGGGGCTGACCGGGGAGCTGTTTTTT.

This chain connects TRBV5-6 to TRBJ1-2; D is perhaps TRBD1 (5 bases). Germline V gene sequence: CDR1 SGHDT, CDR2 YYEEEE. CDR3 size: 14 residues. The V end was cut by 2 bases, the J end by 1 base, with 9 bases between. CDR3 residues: CASSFSRVNYGYTF. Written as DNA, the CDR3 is TGTGCCAGCAGCTTCTCCAGGGTTAACTATGGCTACACCTTC.

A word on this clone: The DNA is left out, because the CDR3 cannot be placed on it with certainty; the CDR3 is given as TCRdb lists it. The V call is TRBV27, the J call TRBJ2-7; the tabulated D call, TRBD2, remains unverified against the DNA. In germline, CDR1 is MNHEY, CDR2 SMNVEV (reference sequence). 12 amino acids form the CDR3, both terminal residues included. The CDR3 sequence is CASSSSGYEQYF.

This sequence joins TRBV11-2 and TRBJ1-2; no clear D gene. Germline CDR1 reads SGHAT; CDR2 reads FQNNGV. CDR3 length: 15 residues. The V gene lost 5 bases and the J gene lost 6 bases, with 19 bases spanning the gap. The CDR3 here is CASSAPGGNFHGYTF. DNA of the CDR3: TGTGCCAGCAGCGCCCCGGGAGGAAACTTCCATGGCTACACCTTC.

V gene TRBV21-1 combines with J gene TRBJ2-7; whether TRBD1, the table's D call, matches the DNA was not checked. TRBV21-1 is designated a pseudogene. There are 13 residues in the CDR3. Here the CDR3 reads CASSPTGGDEQYF. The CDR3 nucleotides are TGTGCCAGCAGCCCAACAGGGGGGGACGAGCAGTACTTC.

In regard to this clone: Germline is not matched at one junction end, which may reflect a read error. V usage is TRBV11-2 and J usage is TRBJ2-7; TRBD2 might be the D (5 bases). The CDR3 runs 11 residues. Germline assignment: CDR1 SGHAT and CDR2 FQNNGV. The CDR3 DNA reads TGTGCCAGCAGCTTAGGGAATAGCGAGACCTTC. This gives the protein CASSLGNSETF.

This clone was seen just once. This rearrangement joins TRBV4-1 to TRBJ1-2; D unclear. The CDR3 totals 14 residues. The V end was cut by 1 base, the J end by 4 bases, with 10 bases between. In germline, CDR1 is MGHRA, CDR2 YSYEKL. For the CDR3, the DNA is TGCGCCAGCAGCCAAGTGGCAGATTCCTATGGCTACACCTTC. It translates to CASSQVADSYGYTF.

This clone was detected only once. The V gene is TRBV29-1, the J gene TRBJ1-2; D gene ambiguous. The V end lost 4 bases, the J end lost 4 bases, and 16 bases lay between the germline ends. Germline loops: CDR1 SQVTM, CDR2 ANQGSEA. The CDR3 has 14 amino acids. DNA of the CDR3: TGCAGCGTTGCTGGTGGGTTCCGGGGCTATGGCTACACCTTC. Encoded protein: CSVAGGFRGYGYTF.